Below are 29 T cell receptor beta chains sequenced from a single sample in a study of blood T cell repertoires in COVID-19. The assay was immunoSEQ multiplex PCR, and TCRdb's table has in-frame clones only and misses some. The sample consists of some 220,000 clones, more than 70% of them appearing once. The sequenced material came from peripheral blood. The origin of the receptors is a human donor in a cohort sampled during active COVID-19.

This clone appeared a single time. This chain joins TRBV5-1 and TRBJ2-7; D is uncertain. CDR1 is SGHRS, CDR2 YFSETQ, per germline. The CDR3 has 14 amino acids. V was pared by 1 base and J by 0 bases, with 8 bases between. In DNA, the CDR3 is TGCGCCAGCAGCTTGTCCGAGCCCTCCTACGAGCAGTACTTC. Protein sequence: CASSLSEPSYEQYF.

The CDR3 DNA reads TGTGCCAGCAGCTTGTTTAGTTCTAGCGGGGGACTACAAGAGACCCAGTACTTC. Translated: CASSLFSSSGGLQETQYF. The chain couples TRBV7-2 to TRBJ2-5; TRBD2 aligns across 10 bases. V lost 3 bases to trimming and J lost 2 bases; unmatched junction nucleotides: 12. This CDR3 is 18 amino acids long. The germline gives CDR1 SGHTA, CDR2 FQGNSA.

V usage is TRBV28 and J usage is TRBJ1-4, with 12 nucleotides matching TRBD1. Unmatched junction bases numbered 6, after V lost 5 bases and J lost 8 bases. The CDR3 loop spans 15 amino acids. Germline V gene data show CDR1 as MDHEN and CDR2 as SYDVKM. DNA for the CDR3: TGTGCCAGCAGTCGGCCGGGACAGGGGGCAGAAAAACTGTTTTTT. This encodes CASSRPGQGAEKLFF.

The V call is TRBV6-5, the J call TRBJ2-1; 11 bases are a match to TRBD2. Looked up from germline, CDR1 is MNHEY and CDR2 is SVGAGI. The CDR3 has 14 residues. V was clipped by 6 bases and J by 4 bases; unmatched bases: 2. The CDR3 loop reads CASRPSGGYNEQFF. CDR3 coding DNA: TGTGCCAGCAGGCCTAGCGGGGGGTACAATGAGCAGTTCTTC.

V and J are TRBV21-1 and TRBJ2-1; TRBD2 was called by the table and not checked on the DNA. TRBV21-1 represents a pseudogene. This CDR3 comprises 16 residues. Here the CDR3 reads CASSKEGRDGKEEQFF. CDR3 coding DNA: TGTGCCAGCAGCAAAGAGGGGCGGGACGGCAAGGAGGAGCAGTTCTTC.

This clone was detected a few times. The chain has TRBV27 and TRBJ1-5; D might be TRBD1 (6 bases). Trimming shortened V by 6 bases and J by 1 base, and 13 bases separated the two germline ends. The CDR3 extends over 15 amino acids. CDR1 is MNHEY and CDR2 is SMNVEV in the germline V gene (reference sequence). CDR3 sequence (DNA): TGTGCCAGCAGGTTTGGGGGCGTGAGCAATCAGCCCCAGCATTTT. Protein sequence: CASRFGGVSNQPQHF.

The chain carries TRBV3-1 (or the pseudogene TRBV3-2) and TRBJ1-2; D not resolved. V was pared by 8 bases and J by 5 bases, with 9 bases between. Germline CDR1 is LGHDT and CDR2 is YNNKEL (reference sequence). This CDR3 region has 11 residues. The CDR3 region has the DNA TGTGCCAGCTTATCCCTTTATGGCTACACCTTC. It specifies CASLSLYGYTF.

The chain couples TRBV7-2 to TRBJ2-7, with 9 bases identical to TRBD1. The V and J ends lost 5 bases and 5 bases, in that order; junction bases with no gene match: 7. The germline V gene has CDR1 SGHTA and CDR2 FQGNSA. The CDR3 is 14 amino acids. The CDR3 sequence: CASSPTGGFHEQYF. Here the CDR3 DNA reads TGTGCCAGCAGCCCGACAGGGGGTTTCCACGAGCAGTACTTC.

V usage is TRBV12-3 or TRBV12-4 and J usage is TRBJ2-1, with D possibly being TRBD1 (6 bases). Trimming took 6 bases from V and 5 from J, leaving 11 bases between them. This CDR3 contains 13 residues. CDR3 in amino acids: CASSPDSDNEQFF. CDR3 DNA sequence: TGTGCCAGCAGCCCGGACAGTGACAATGAGCAGTTCTTC.

The CDR3 bases are TGTGCCAGCAGTTTTACAGCTAATCAGCCCCAGCATTTT. Protein product: CASSFTANQPQHF. The J gene is TRBJ1-5, the V gene TRBV6-5, with no clear D. Trimming left V 4 bases short and J 4 bases short, with 8 bases between. The length of the CDR3 is 13 residues. Germline-derived CDR1 and CDR2 are MNHEY and SVGAGI.

This clone was detected only once. V is TRBV3-1 (or the pseudogene TRBV3-2) and J is TRBJ2-3, with 12 bases lining up with TRBD2. The J segment lost 4 bases and the V segment lost 5 bases, leaving 7 bases of the junction unmatched. Germline V gene sequence: CDR1 LGHDT, CDR2 YNNKEL (reference sequence). The CDR3 is made up of 16 amino acids. This CDR3 is CASSTRTSGAPDTQYF. The CDR3, as DNA: TGTGCCAGCAGCACCCGGACTAGCGGGGCCCCAGATACGCAGTATTTT.

The chain recombines TRBV9 with TRBJ1-1; D not resolved. Germline V gene lookup returns CDR1 SGDLS and CDR2 YYNGEE. The CDR3 runs 17 residues. V was shortened by 0 bases and J by 2 bases, with 17 bases between the two germline ends. CDR3 nucleotide sequence: TGTGCCAGCAGCGTAGCTACAGCTCCAGCCGTAAACACTGAAGCTTTCTTT. Translation gives CASSVATAPAVNTEAFF.

The chain couples TRBV27 to TRBJ1-2; a weak D match, TRBD1 (5 bases). Germline lookup yields CDR1 MNHEY and CDR2 SMNVEV (reference sequence). V was trimmed by 2 bases and J by 11 bases, leaving 15 bases between them. This CDR3 spans 13 amino acids. The CDR3 DNA is TGTGCCAGCAGTTTACTCGGACGGCGGGGGTACACCTTC. This gives the protein CASSLLGRRGYTF.

To note about this clone: The junction and the germline gene differ at one end; a read error may be behind it. The chain links TRBV12-3 or TRBV12-4 to TRBJ1-2; D perhaps matches TRBD1 (6 bases). This CDR3 region has 13 residues. The CDR3 bases are TGTGCCAGCAGTCCACCCCAGCGGGGGCCGCCTAGGTTC. Its translation is CASSPPQRGPPRF.

This clone was counted ten times or more. The chain employs TRBV7-9 and TRBJ1-3; 8 bases map to TRBD1. Germline lookup yields CDR1 SEHNR and CDR2 FQNEAQ (reference sequence). The CDR3 extends over 13 amino acids. V was clipped by 10 bases and J by 0 bases; unmatched bases: 2. CDR3 residues: CANDRGSGNTIYF. For the CDR3, the DNA is TGTGCCAACGACAGGGGCTCTGGAAACACCATATATTTT.

A few counts support this clone. The chain links TRBV6-1 to TRBJ2-7; TRBD2 might be the D (6 bases). This CDR3 spans 16 amino acids. With 1 base removed from V and 0 bases from J, the gap between germline ends came to 13 bases. Germline V gene data show CDR1 as MNHNS and CDR2 as SASEGT. The CDR3 spells CASSEGFGRSSYEQYF. CDR3 nucleotide sequence: TGTGCCAGCAGTGAAGGTTTTGGGAGGAGCTCCTACGAGCAGTACTTC.

In its sample, this clone was seen many times. This chain connects TRBV2 to TRBJ1-2, with TRBD1 identical over 8 bases. The V segment lost 7 bases and the J segment 8 bases; nucleotides outside the gene matches: 9. Germline CDR1 reads SNHLY; CDR2 reads FYNNEI. This CDR3 has 13 amino acids. The CDR3 DNA follows: TGTGCCAGCAAGCTTGAACAGGGGGAAGGCTACACCTTC. This sequence encodes CASKLEQGEGYTF.

A few counts support this clone. The V and J genes are TRBV7-2 and TRBJ2-7, with 8 bases lining up with TRBD2. From germline, CDR1 is SGHTA and CDR2 FQGNSA. The CDR3 has 15 amino acids. V was clipped by 1 base and J by 1 base; unmatched bases: 3. As DNA, the CDR3 is TGTGCCAGCAGCTTAGTTAGCGGGGTTTCCTACGAGCAGTACTTC. Translated, it gives CASSLVSGVSYEQYF.

This sequence joins TRBV6-1 and TRBJ1-5, with D possibly being TRBD1 (6 bases). The CDR3 has 14 amino acids. CDR1 MNHNS and CDR2 SASEGT come from the germline V gene. With 3 bases removed from V and 1 base from J, the gap between germline ends came to 7 bases. The CDR3 coding sequence is TGTGCCAGCAGTGATGGGGGCAGCAATCAGCCCCAGCATTTT. It codes for CASSDGGSNQPQHF.

In this sample, this clone turned up a few times. The DNA for the CDR3 is TGTGCCAGCAGTTCCGGACAGGGAGGGAGAGCTTTCTTT. It codes for CASSSGQGGRAFF. V and J are TRBV7-8 and TRBJ1-1, with 8 bases lining up with TRBD1. The CDR3 sequence is 13 residues long. The V gene's germline CDR1 is SGHVS and CDR2 FQNEAQ. The ends lost 6 bases at V and 10 bases at J; junction bases unmatched: 10.

This clone has a single count. The chain couples TRBV14 to TRBJ2-3; 10 bases are a match to TRBD2. J was trimmed by 2 bases and V by 5 bases; bases with no gene match: 7. Per germline, CDR1 SGHDN and CDR2 FVKESK. This CDR3 comprises 16 residues. The CDR3 protein is CASSSLLAGFTDTQYF. The CDR3 DNA sequence: TGTGCCAGCAGCTCCTTACTAGCGGGGTTCACAGATACGCAGTATTTT.

The CDR3 DNA sequence: TGTGCCAGCAGCCCCCTCCAGGATCCTCATGGCTACACCTTC. Translation: CASSPLQDPHGYTF. The rearrangement uses TRBV9 and TRBJ1-2, with D unclear. The CDR3 is made up of 14 amino acids. CDR1 and CDR2 from the germline V gene are SGDLS and YYNGEE. Trimming removed 4 bases at V and 6 bases at J, with 16 bases between.

The V and J genes are TRBV3-1 (or the pseudogene TRBV3-2) and TRBJ2-3; 8 bases map to TRBD2. This CDR3 has 15 residues. Germline V gene sequence: CDR1 LGHDT, CDR2 YNNKEL (reference sequence). Trimming at V came to 1 base and at J to 2 bases, leaving 2 bases not matched to a gene. This CDR3 reads CASSQVSGVTDTQYF. CDR3 bases: TGTGCCAGCAGCCAAGTTAGCGGGGTCACAGATACGCAGTATTTT.

The chain is built from TRBV7-2 and TRBJ1-1; D ambiguous. The CDR3 loop spans 15 amino acids. The V end lost 5 bases, the J end lost 1 base, and 14 bases lay between the germline ends. Germline CDR1 SGHTA, CDR2 FQGNSA. The DNA of the CDR3 is TGTGCCAGCAGCCCTTACACCCTTCAGAACACTGAAGCTTTCTTT. It encodes CASSPYTLQNTEAFF.

V is TRBV4-2 and J is TRBJ1-1, with D possibly TRBD1 on 6 matching bases. The CDR3 runs 14 residues. The V end was cut by 6 bases, the J end by 2 bases, with 13 bases between. Germline assignment: CDR1 LGHNA and CDR2 YNFKEQ. CDR3: CASRKGGGNTEAFF. For the CDR3, the DNA is TGTGCCAGCAGAAAGGGGGGGGGAAACACTGAAGCTTTCTTT.

This chain uses TRBV27 with TRBJ2-1; D possibly corresponds to TRBD2 (5 bases). The V gene lost 3 bases and the J gene lost 2 bases, with 8 bases spanning the gap. Germline CDR1 reads MNHEY; CDR2 reads SMNVEV (reference sequence). The CDR3 is made up of 14 amino acids. The CDR3 nucleotides read TGTGCCAGCAGTTTGACTATAACCTACAATGAGCAGTTCTTC. This translates into CASSLTITYNEQFF.

The chain recombines TRBV18 with TRBJ1-6, with 7 bases identical to TRBD1. J gave up 8 bases and V 6 bases, and 7 bases lay outside the gene matches. This CDR3 is 14 amino acids long. Per germline, CDR1 KGHSH and CDR2 LQKENI. CDR3 DNA: TGTGCCAGCTCTTTTACAGGGGATTATTCACCCCTCCACTTT. Amino acids: CASSFTGDYSPLHF.

The chain recombines TRBV7-2 with TRBJ2-2; TRBD2 matches 15 bases. CDR1 is SGHTA and CDR2 is FQGNSA in the germline V gene. V shed 5 bases, J shed 5 bases, and the junction held 6 bases outside the gene matches. This CDR3 has 17 residues. As DNA, the CDR3 is TGTGCCAGCAGCCGGGGACTAGCGGGGGGTTATACCGGGGAGCTGTTTTTT. It encodes CASSRGLAGGYTGELFF.

The chain employs TRBV4-3 and TRBJ1-2; TRBD1 matches 9 bases. The germline gives CDR1 LGHNA, CDR2 YSLEER. After removal of 1 base from V and 4 bases from J, the junction contained 7 bases not matched to a gene. The CDR3 totals 16 residues. CDR3 DNA sequence: TGCGCCAGCAGCCAAGGGACAGGGGCGCTTGGCTATGGCTACACCTTC. Amino acids: CASSQGTGALGYGYTF.